This T cell receptor (beta chain) is drawn from a study of T cell responses to AZD1222 COVID-19 vaccine. Regarding the study as a whole: Baseline seropositivity occurred in only a handful of AZD1222 recipients.

Germline CDR1 reads SGHVS; CDR2 reads FQNEAQ. The CDR3 runs 15 residues. V was cut by 4 bases and J by 4 bases, with 16 bases left in between. The repertoire was sequenced with immunoSEQ multiplex PCR; TCRdb's copy has only in-frame clones and lacks some. The table has about 110,000 clones, around 89% seen once. Notes on this clone: What it binds is not known.

The chain is built from TRBV7-8 and TRBJ1-1; D remains unclear. Sequenced here: peripheral blood, sampled on day 0 of AZD1222 vaccination. This TCR was recovered from an adult in good health. CDR3 coding DNA: TGTGCCAGCAGCTCCCCCGCGGGTGGTAGCACTGAAGCTTTCTTT. This sequence encodes CASSSPAGGSTEAFF.